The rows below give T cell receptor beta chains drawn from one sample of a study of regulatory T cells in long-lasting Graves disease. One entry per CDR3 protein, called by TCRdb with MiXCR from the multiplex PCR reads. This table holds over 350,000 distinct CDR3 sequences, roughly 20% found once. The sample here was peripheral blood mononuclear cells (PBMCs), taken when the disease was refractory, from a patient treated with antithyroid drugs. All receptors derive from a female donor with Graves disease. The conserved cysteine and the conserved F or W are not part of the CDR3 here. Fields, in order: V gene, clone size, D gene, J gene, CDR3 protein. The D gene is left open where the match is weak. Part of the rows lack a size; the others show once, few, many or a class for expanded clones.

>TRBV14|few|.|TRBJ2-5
ASSQSDWYQETQY
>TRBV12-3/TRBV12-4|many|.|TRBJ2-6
ASTLGANVLT
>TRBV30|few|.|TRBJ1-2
AWSLRRDHGGYT
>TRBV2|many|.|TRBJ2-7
ASSASSGTLSSEQY
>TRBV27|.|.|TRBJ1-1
ASSYKPGGTEAF
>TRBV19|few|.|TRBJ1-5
ASSIGGMGNQPQH
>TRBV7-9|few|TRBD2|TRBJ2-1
ASSSGASGSDEQF
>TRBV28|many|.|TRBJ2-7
ASSSGPTVPSYEQY
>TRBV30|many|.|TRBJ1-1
AWGQTVSYTEAF
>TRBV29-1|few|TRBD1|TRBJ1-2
STEVRGPSIRYT
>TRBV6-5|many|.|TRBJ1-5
ASSYSFAENQPQH
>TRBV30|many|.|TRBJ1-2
AWRVGLDGYT
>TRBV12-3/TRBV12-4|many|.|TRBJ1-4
ASSLGGGGEKLF
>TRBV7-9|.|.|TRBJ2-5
ASSSTGLGVAQY
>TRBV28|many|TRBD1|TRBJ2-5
ASSFDRDKQETQY
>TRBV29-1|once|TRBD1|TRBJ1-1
SAAQGAGTEAF
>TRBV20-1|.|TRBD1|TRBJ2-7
SAEPGTAYEQY
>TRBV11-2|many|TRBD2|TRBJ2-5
ASSSGTSVQETQY
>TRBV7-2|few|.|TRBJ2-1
ASSPILPWDEQF
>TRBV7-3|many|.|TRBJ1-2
ASSNGPRMSGYT
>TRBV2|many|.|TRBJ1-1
ASSESVGQMNTEAF
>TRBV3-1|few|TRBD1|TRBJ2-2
ASSQGTGGYGELF
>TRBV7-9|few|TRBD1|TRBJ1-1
ASSEQTGGTEAF
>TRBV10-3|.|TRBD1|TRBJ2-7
AINAGTGSYEQY
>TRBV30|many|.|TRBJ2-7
AWSVASGAHEQY
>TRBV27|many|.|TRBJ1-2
ASSSPGVGYT
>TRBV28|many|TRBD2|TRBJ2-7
ASSFNSGSRFSYEQY
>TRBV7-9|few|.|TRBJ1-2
ASSLKVSYGYT
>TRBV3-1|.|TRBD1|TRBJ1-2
ASSRTGGTRGYT
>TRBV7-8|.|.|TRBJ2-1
ASSFGDRGIYNEQF
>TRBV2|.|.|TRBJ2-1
ASPSGLRTYNEQF
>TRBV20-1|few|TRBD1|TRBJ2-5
SAPPPDRGETQY
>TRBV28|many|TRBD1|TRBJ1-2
ASSFGTGIQGGGYT
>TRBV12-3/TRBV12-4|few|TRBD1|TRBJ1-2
ASSFGTGSYGYT
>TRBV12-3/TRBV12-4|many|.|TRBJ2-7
ASSLQGSYEQY
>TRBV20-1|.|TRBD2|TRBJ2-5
SARLLADWYQETQY
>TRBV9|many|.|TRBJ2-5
ASSPDGQRQETQY
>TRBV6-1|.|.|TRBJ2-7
ASSSEWSIYEQY
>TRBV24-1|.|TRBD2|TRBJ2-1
ATSDSRLAGGEQF
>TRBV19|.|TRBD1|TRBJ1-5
ASGTGGGQPQH
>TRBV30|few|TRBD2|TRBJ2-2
AWTSGRGWDTGELF